This T cell receptor beta chain was documented in a study of graft-versus-host responses after intestinal transplantation. Study-level background: Tacrolimus and steroids were given for about 3 years to all recipients after anti-thymocyte globulin induction.

The CDR3 has 15 residues. Germline V lookup: CDR1 MNHEY, CDR2 SVGAGI. Trimming at V came to 2 bases and at J to 3 bases, leaving 7 bases not matched to a gene. Tissue from the graft was processed to free its intraepithelial and lamina propria lymphocytes. Generated by immunoSEQ multiplex PCR, the TCRdb table keeps only in-frame clones and is missing some. The data show approximately 15,000 clones, 65% to 70% seen once. Material: ileum tissue, obtained around 95 weeks after intestinal transplantation. The source is a human patient who received an intestinal transplant, so some T cells may come from the graft donor. The chain couples TRBV6-5 to TRBJ2-7, with 7 bases that match TRBD1. CDR3 in DNA: TGTGCCAGCAGTTACCAGACAGGGAACCTCTACGAGCAGTACTTC. Translated, it gives CASSYQTGNLYEQYF.